These 17 T cell receptor beta chains came from one sample sequenced in a study of T cell repertoires in cytomegalovirus infection. TCRdb analysed the reads with MiXCR anew, one entry per CDR3 protein. Among roughly 180,000 distinct CDR3 sequences listed, about a fifth were seen once. The antigens of these receptors remain unknown. The specimen comprised CD8+ T cells from cultured PBMCs, sampled from culture after CMV antigen stimulation. The receptors originated from a human donor in good health (CMV status not recorded). Some clones in this sample may be carry-over from other donors' samples.

This clonotype occurred a few times. The rearrangement uses TRBV7-2 and TRBJ1-1, with a tentative D call TRBD1 (5 bases). Per germline, CDR1 SGHTA and CDR2 FQGNSA. Trimming left V 1 base short and J 0 bases short, with 15 bases between. The CDR3 length is 17 residues. CDR3 residues: CASSLVGLGVVNTEAFF. DNA of the CDR3: TGTGCCAGCAGCTTAGTTGGTTTGGGGGTAGTGAACACTGAAGCTTTCTTT.

This chain uses TRBV6-2 or TRBV6-3 with TRBJ2-1; D may be TRBD1 (6 bases). The V gene lost 2 bases and the J gene lost 4 bases, with 18 bases spanning the gap. Germline V CDR1 and CDR2: MNHEY, SVGEGT. The CDR3 is 17 amino acids. The CDR3 DNA reads as TGTGCCAGCAGTTACGACAGGCAACGACTATTTTACAATGAGCAGTTCTTC. Translation gives CASSYDRQRLFYNEQFF.

This clonotype has more than one count but fewer than ten. V usage is TRBV12-3 or TRBV12-4 and J usage is TRBJ2-7, with D possibly matching TRBD1 (6 bases). The germline V and J ends were trimmed by 5 bases and 3 bases, with 17 bases remaining between them. CDR3 size: 15 residues. The CDR3 DNA reads as TGTGCCAGCAGTAACTACAGGGATTTCAACTACGAGCAGTACTTC. This encodes CASSNYRDFNYEQYF.

This clonotype has a count of ten or more. The chain combines TRBV7-2 with TRBJ2-1, with a possible D match to TRBD1 (6 bases). CDR3 length equals 15 residues. The germline V gene encodes CDR1 SGHTA and CDR2 FQGNSA. The ends were cut back, 3 bases at V and 6 bases at J, with 15 bases in the middle. CDR3 loop: CASSLDSSETNEQFF. The CDR3 DNA reads TGTGCCAGCAGCTTGGACAGCTCAGAAACCAATGAGCAGTTCTTC.

The V and J genes are TRBV12-3 or TRBV12-4 and TRBJ2-3; D unclear. This CDR3 has 13 amino acids. Trimming pared 2 bases from V and 4 bases from J, leaving 7 bases between. This CDR3 is CASSLFGSDTQYF. CDR3 DNA sequence: TGTGCCAGCAGTTTATTTGGTTCAGATACGCAGTATTTT.

The DNA of the CDR3 is TGTGCCAGCAGCCAAGGACAGGGAGGAAAAACTGAAGCTTTCTTT. This gives the protein CASSQGQGGKTEAFF. The chain recombines TRBV7-2 with TRBJ1-1; TRBD1 matches at 8 bases. The germline CDR1 and CDR2 sequences are SGHTA and FQGNSA. Trimming at V came to 5 bases and at J to 5 bases, leaving 10 bases not matched to a gene. The CDR3 length is 15 residues. Together with reference TRBV7-2 and TRBJ1-1, the CDR3 gives the full variable domain: GAGVSQSPSNKVTEKGKDVELRCDPISGHTALYWYRQSLGQGLEFLIYFQGNSAPDKSGLPSDRFSAERTGGSVSTLTIQRTQQEDSAVYLCASSQGQGGKTEAFFGQGTRLTVV.

This chain uses TRBV19 with TRBJ1-5; no reliable D call. Germline CDR1 reads LNHDA; CDR2 reads SQIVND (reference sequence). V lost 5 bases to trimming and J lost 5 bases, with 22 bases between them. This CDR3 is 17 amino acids long. CDR3 protein: CASSATGSRSWYQPQHF. The CDR3 DNA sequence: TGTGCCAGTAGTGCGACGGGCAGCCGGTCTTGGTATCAGCCCCAGCATTTT. Complete variable domain (other parts from reference TRBV19 and TRBJ1-5): DGGITQSPKYLFRKEGQNVTLSCEQNLNHDAMYWYRQDPGQGLRLIYYSQIVNDFQKGDIAEGYSVSREKKESFPLTVTSAQKNPTAFYLCASSATGSRSWYQPQHFGDGTRLSIL.

This chain links TRBV5-6 with TRBJ2-7, with D uncertain. The ends were cut back, 3 bases at V and 2 bases at J, with 15 bases in the middle. Germline assignment: CDR1 SGHDT and CDR2 YYEEEE. The CDR3 length is 15 residues. CDR3 coding DNA: TGTGCCAGCAGCTCAAACGATCCTGGCCCCTACGAGCAGTACTTC. It encodes CASSSNDPGPYEQYF.

The J gene is TRBJ2-1, the V gene TRBV6-6, with 12 bases aligning to TRBD1. J lost 8 bases, V lost 0 bases, and 11 bases had no gene match. The CDR3 contains 18 residues. Germline V gene sequence: CDR1 MNHNY, CDR2 SVGAGI (reference sequence). The CDR3 loop reads CASSYSPFRDRGLYEQFF. The CDR3, as DNA: TGTGCCAGCAGTTACTCGCCCTTCCGGGACAGGGGGCTTTATGAGCAGTTCTTC.

There are a few counts of this clonotype. The rearrangement links TRBV6-1 to TRBJ2-1; 10 bases are a match to TRBD2. The junction had 7 bases not matched to a gene; V was cut back by 2 bases and J by 0 bases. The CDR3 is 18 residues long. Per the germline V gene, CDR1 is MNHNS and CDR2 is SASEGT. The CDR3 region is CASSENSGGLSSYNEQFF. The CDR3 bases are TGTGCCAGCAGTGAAAATAGCGGGGGGCTAAGCTCCTACAATGAGCAGTTCTTC.

The gene calls are TRBV20-1 and TRBJ1-5, with TRBD1 identical over 8 bases. Germline trimming cut 0 bases from V and 3 bases from J; bases unmatched to any gene: 13. The germline gives CDR1 DFQATT, CDR2 SNEGSKA (reference sequence). The length of the CDR3 is 18 residues. CDR3 nucleotides: TGCAGTGCTAGAGACCGGGACAGGCCCACCCTGTTCAATCAGCCCCAGCATTTT. This gives the protein CSARDRDRPTLFNQPQHF.

This clonotype was observed a few times. This rearrangement joins TRBV12-3 or TRBV12-4 to TRBJ2-3; 12 bases are shared with TRBD2. Trimming cost V 6 bases and J 11 bases; bases outside gene matches: 3. The CDR3 totals 12 residues. CDR3 sequence reads: CASSPSGGEQYF. The CDR3 DNA is TGTGCCAGCAGCCCTAGCGGGGGGGAGCAGTATTTT.

This sequence joins TRBV6-2 or TRBV6-3 and TRBJ1-5; unclear D gene. The CDR3 sequence is 16 residues long. V lost 2 bases and J lost 3, with 14 bases in between. Germline V gene sequence: CDR1 MNHEY, CDR2 SVGEGT. CDR3 DNA: TGTGCCAGCAGTTACCCCCCGGAAGCTTACAATCAGCCCCAGCATTTT. This sequence encodes CASSYPPEAYNQPQHF.

This clonotype has only one observation. For the CDR3, the DNA is TGTGCCAGCAGCTTACCCCCGGGGGCGGGGGGGCCAGAGGCCAATGAGCAGTTCTTC. It yields the protein CASSLPPGAGGPEANEQFF. This rearrangement joins TRBV13 to TRBJ2-1; 9 nucleotides agree with TRBD2. Per the germline V gene, CDR1 is PRHDT and CDR2 is FYEKMQ (reference sequence). V lost 2 bases and J lost 6; bases outside the gene matches: 17. The CDR3 contains 19 residues.

V usage is TRBV20-1 and J usage is TRBJ2-1; unclear D gene. CDR3 length equals 13 residues. The germline V and J ends were trimmed by 3 bases and 3 bases, with 9 bases remaining between them. The germline gives CDR1 DFQATT, CDR2 SNEGSKA (reference sequence). In DNA form, the CDR3 reads TGCAGTGCTAGTTTCCAATACTACAATGAGCAGTTCTTC. It codes for CSASFQYYNEQFF.

DNA for the CDR3: TGTGCCAGCAGCGCTATGGGACTAGCCCCCTTGGGCTTGACCTACGAGCAGTACTTC. Residues: CASSAMGLAPLGLTYEQYF. The chain employs TRBV6-1 and TRBJ2-7, with TRBD2 identical over 9 bases. The length of the CDR3 is 19 residues. The germline gives CDR1 MNHNS, CDR2 SASEGT. The ends lost 6 bases at V and 2 bases at J; junction bases unmatched: 20.

The chain couples TRBV20-1 to TRBJ2-3, with 10 bases identical to TRBD2. After removal of 1 base from V and 0 bases from J, the junction contained 10 bases not matched to a gene. The CDR3 loop spans 18 amino acids. Germline V gene sequence: CDR1 DFQATT, CDR2 SNEGSKA (reference sequence). CDR3 sequence: CSARGLAGLIASTDTQYF. DNA for the CDR3: TGCAGTGCTAGAGGACTAGCGGGTTTGATTGCTAGCACAGATACGCAGTATTTT.